Listed here are 5 T cell receptor beta chains from one sample, sequenced in a study of blood T cell repertoires in COVID-19. Only in-frame clones appear in the TCRdb table, and some are missing; sequencing was by immunoSEQ multiplex PCR. The table records roughly 240,000 clones, 65% to 90% of them present only once. Material: PBMCs or T cells enriched from blood (not recorded which). Every receptor here comes from a woman aged 45-65 years with acute COVID-19.

The chain links TRBV2 to TRBJ1-2; the D gene is possibly TRBD1 (5 bases). Germline V lookup: CDR1 SNHLY, CDR2 FYNNEI. This CDR3 is 13 amino acids long. V was shortened by 6 bases and J by 8 bases, with 16 bases between the two germline ends. CDR3 DNA sequence: TGTGCCAGCAGCCCTGACAGTTTGGGAGGCTACACCTTC. This codes for CASSPDSLGGYTF.

The gene calls are TRBV9 and TRBJ1-2, with D maybe TRBD1 (6 bases). The CDR3 is 13 residues long. V shed 3 bases and J shed 4 bases, with 10 bases lying between them. Per germline, CDR1 SGDLS and CDR2 YYNGEE. The CDR3 sequence is CASSDTGIYGYTF. The CDR3 region has the DNA TGTGCCAGCAGCGACACAGGGATCTATGGCTACACCTTC.

The genes are TRBV5-1 and TRBJ2-5, with 10 positions matching TRBD1. The germline V gene has CDR1 SGHRS and CDR2 YFSETQ. J lost 0 bases, V lost 0 bases, and 2 bases had no gene match. The CDR3 covers 16 residues. CDR3 sequence: CASSLEGQGHQETQYF. CDR3 DNA sequence: TGCGCCAGCAGCTTGGAGGGACAGGGGCACCAAGAGACCCAGTACTTC.

This clone was recorded once. The chain carries TRBV2 and TRBJ1-5; a possible D gene is TRBD1 (5 bases). Germline lookup yields CDR1 SNHLY and CDR2 FYNNEI. The CDR3 length is 14 residues. Trimming left V 6 bases short and J 3 bases short, with 12 bases between. In nucleotides, the CDR3 is TGTGCCAGCAGGGAGGGGAGGACCAATCAGCCCCAGCATTTT. Translated, it gives CASREGRTNQPQHF. Full variable domain (remainder filled in from reference TRBV2 and TRBJ1-5): EPEVTQTPSHQVTQMGQEVILRCVPISNHLYFYWYRQILGQKVEFLVSFYNNEISEKSEIFDDQFSVERPDGSNFTLKIRSTKLEDSAMYFCASREGRTNQPQHFGDGTRLSIL.

CDR3 in amino acids: CASSTGGGQVEQYF. The DNA of the CDR3 is TGTGCCAGCAGTACCGGCGGGGGGCAGGTCGAGCAGTACTTC. This chain uses TRBV6-5 with TRBJ2-7, with 8 bases aligning to TRBD2. Looked up from germline, CDR1 is MNHEY and CDR2 is SVGAGI. Losses at the gene ends were 5 bases for V and 6 bases for J; bases not matched to a gene: 9. This CDR3 spans 14 amino acids.